This record concerns one T cell receptor (beta chain) sequence. These data originate in a study of blood T cell repertoires in COVID-19. Study-wide background: Samples came from the United States, Italy and Spain, spanning acute and convalescent COVID-19. Sample material is recorded as cDNA or gDNA derived from T cells, B-cell-depleted T cells, or PBMCs.

In the source study's methods: Using reference gene primer amplification, nucleated cell counts were estimated. Profiled with immunoSEQ multiplex PCR; TCRdb holds only in-frame clones, not every one. V, J and clone size are taken as reported in that table, and D and trimming were inferred from the DNA itself. The sample holds 200,000 to 300,000 clones, about 90% seen once. CDR3 length equals 13 residues. The germline V gene has CDR1 KGHDR and CDR2 SFDVKD. Trimming left V 9 bases short and J 3 bases short, with 11 bases between. The rearrangement links TRBV24-1 to TRBJ1-5; perhaps TRBD1 as D (5 bases). Specimen: peripheral blood. This receptor was obtained from a man aged 80 or over with acute or convalescent COVID-19. CDR3 sequence: CATPPRVNQPQHF. The DNA for the CDR3 is TGTGCCACCCCCCCCAGGGTCAATCAGCCCCAGCATTTT.